This paragraph reports one T cell receptor (beta chain). This specimen belongs to a study of shared clonotypes between healthy human individuals. Method: immunoSEQ multiplex PCR; TCRdb's copy keeps in-frame clones and lacks some. In the table there are about 1.1 million clones, 77% of which are singletons. Sample: memory CD4+ T cells from PBMCs. Subset indicated: CD45RA-negative fraction. This clonotype was sampled from a man aged 18 to 29 in good health. Some clones in this sample may be carry-over from other donors' samples.

As DNA, the CDR3 is TGTGCCAGCAGACGTGACAGGCCAACTAATGAAAAACTGTTTTTT. It translates to CASRRDRPTNEKLFF. This chain uses TRBV28 with TRBJ1-4, with D tentatively TRBD1 (6 bases). The V gene's germline CDR1 is MDHEN and CDR2 SYDVKM. This CDR3 contains 15 residues. Trimming pared 6 bases from V and 0 bases from J, leaving 11 bases between.